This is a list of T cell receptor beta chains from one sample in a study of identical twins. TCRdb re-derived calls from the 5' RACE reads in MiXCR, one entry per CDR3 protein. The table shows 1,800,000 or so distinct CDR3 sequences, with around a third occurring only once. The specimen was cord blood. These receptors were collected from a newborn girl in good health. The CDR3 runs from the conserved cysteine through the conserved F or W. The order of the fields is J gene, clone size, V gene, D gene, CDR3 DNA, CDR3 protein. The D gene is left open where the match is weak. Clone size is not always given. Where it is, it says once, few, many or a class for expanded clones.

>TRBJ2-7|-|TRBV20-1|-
TGCAGTGCCCTGCCCGGAGGGAAAAAAAAATACGAGCAGTACTTC
CSALPGGKKKYEQYF
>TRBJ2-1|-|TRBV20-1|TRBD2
TGCAGCGTCCACCCGGGACTAGCTACAGATGAGCAGTTCTTC
CSVHPGLATDEQFF
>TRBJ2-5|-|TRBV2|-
TGTGCCAGCAGTGAATACCCAAAAGCCAAGTACTTC
CASSEYPKAKYF
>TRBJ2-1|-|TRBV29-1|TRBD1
TGCAGCGTTGAGCCGTTGACAGGGGCCCCAAACAATGAGCAGTTCTTC
CSVEPLTGAPNNEQFF
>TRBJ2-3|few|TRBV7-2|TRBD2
TGTGCCAGCAGCCTTAACCGACTAGCTGGCACAGATACGCAGTATTTT
CASSLNRLAGTDTQYF
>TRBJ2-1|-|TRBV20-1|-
TGCAGTGCTAGAGGGACGTGGGGGCAAGAGACCCAGTTCTTC
CSARGTWGQETQFF
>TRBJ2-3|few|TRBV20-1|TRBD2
TGCAGTGCTAGCGGTAGCGGGATGGTAGATACGCAGTATTTT
CSASGSGMVDTQYF
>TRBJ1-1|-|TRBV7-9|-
TGTGTCAGCAGCTCCGGGGACCGCATGAACACTGAAGCTTTCTTT
CVSSSGDRMNTEAFF
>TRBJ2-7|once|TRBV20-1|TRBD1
TGCAGTGCTAGAGATCAGGGGACAGGGGGCTACGAGCAGTACTTC
CSARDQGTGGYEQYF
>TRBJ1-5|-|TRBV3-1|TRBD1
TGTGCCAGCAGCCGGGTACAGGGGAGCCCCAATCAGCCCCAGCATTTT
CASSRVQGSPNQPQHF
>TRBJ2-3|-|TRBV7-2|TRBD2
TGTGCCAGCTTGAGAGGGGGCGGGAGGGGAACAGATACGCAGTATTTT
CASLRGGGRGTDTQYF
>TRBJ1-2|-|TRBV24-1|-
TGTGCCACCAGTGACCCCGGTTCGGGGAACTATGGCTACACCTTC
CATSDPGSGNYGYTF
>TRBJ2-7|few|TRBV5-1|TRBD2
TGCGCCAGCAGCTTGGGACTAGCGGGAGTTAAGTACGAGCAGTACTTC
CASSLGLAGVKYEQYF
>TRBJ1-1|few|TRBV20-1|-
TGCAGTGCTTACCGCGGAGAAGCTTTCTTT
CSAYRGEAFF
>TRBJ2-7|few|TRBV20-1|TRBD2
TGCAGTGCCAGTCGGGGGGCCGGACTAGCGGTTTACGAGCAGTACTTC
CSASRGAGLAVYEQYF
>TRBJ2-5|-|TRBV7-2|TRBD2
TGTGCCAGCAGCTTAGACGGGACTAGCGGGGGGAGGGAGACCCAGTACTTC
CASSLDGTSGGRETQYF
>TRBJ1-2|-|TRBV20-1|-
TGCAGTGCGACGCAGGGGAGCTGGGGCTACACCTTC
CSATQGSWGYTF
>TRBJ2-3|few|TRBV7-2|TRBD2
TGTGCCAGCAGCCAGCGGGGGTTTGATACGCAGTATTTT
CASSQRGFDTQYF
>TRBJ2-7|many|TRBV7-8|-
TGTGCCAGCAGACCTAAATCCTCCTACGAGCAGTACTTC
CASRPKSSYEQYF
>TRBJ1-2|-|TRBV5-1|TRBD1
TGCGCCAGCAGCTTGATGACAGGGGGCAGCGATGGCTACACCTTC
CASSLMTGGSDGYTF
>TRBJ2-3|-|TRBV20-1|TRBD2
TGCGGTGCTTCGTTTGGGACTAGGCTTTCAGATACGCAGTATTTT
CGASFGTRLSDTQYF
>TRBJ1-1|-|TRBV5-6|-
TGTGCCAGCAGCTTGGTGGCACTCTCCTTGAACACTGAAGCTTTCTTT
CASSLVALSLNTEAFF
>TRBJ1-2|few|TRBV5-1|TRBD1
TGCGCCAGCAGCTTCCACAGGGGGAACTATGGCTACACCTTC
CASSFHRGNYGYTF
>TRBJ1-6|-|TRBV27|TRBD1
TGTGCCAGCAGTTTTGGGACAGGGGATAGTTCACCCCTCCACTTT
CASSFGTGDSSPLHF
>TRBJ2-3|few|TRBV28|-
TGTGCCAGCAGTCCTAGAGTCAGGGGGGACACAGATACGCAGTATTTT
CASSPRVRGDTDTQYF
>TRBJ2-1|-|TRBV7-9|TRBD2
TGTGCCAGCAGGCCGACTAGCGGGGGGCCTGGCTACAATGAGCAGTTCTTC
CASRPTSGGPGYNEQFF
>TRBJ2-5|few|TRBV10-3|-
TGTGCCATCAGTGAGTCTGGGAAGACCCAGTACTTC
CAISESGKTQYF